The clone carrying this T cell receptor (beta chain) was seen just once. The data were taken from a study of OX40 agonist ivuxolimab in advanced cancers. This CDR3 has 13 residues. V lost 4 bases, J lost 2 bases, and 8 bases lay in between. The V gene's germline CDR1 is SNHLY and CDR2 FYNNEI. The protocol was immunoSEQ multiplex PCR, while the TCRdb copy is restricted to in-frame clones and leaves out a portion. This sample yields roughly 58,000 clones, of which about 85% are seen a single time; 2.8% belongs to the top ten. The rearrangement joins TRBV2 to TRBJ2-5, with D possibly TRBD1 on 6 matching bases. This specimen was CD4+ or CD8+ T cells sorted from blood, taken in a trial of the OX40 agonist ivuxolimab. This sequence was found in an adult with an advanced solid tumor such as melanoma, head and neck, liver or kidney cancer. CDR3 DNA: TGTGCCAGCAGTGGGGACATTCAAGAGACCCAGTACTTC. Protein sequence: CASSGDIQETQYF.